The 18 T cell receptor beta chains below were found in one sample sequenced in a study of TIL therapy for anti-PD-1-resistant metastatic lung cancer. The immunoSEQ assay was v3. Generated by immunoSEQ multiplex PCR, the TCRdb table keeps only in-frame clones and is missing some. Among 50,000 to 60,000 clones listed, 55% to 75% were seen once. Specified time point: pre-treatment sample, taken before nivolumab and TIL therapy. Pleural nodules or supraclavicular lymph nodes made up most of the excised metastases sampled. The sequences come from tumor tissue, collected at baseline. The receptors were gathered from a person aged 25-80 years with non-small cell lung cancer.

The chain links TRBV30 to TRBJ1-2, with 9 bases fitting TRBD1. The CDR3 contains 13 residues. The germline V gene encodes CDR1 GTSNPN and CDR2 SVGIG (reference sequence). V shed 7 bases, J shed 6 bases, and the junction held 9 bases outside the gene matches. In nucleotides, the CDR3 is TGTGCCTCAATACTCGGGACAGGGAATGGCTACACCTTC. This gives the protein CASILGTGNGYTF.

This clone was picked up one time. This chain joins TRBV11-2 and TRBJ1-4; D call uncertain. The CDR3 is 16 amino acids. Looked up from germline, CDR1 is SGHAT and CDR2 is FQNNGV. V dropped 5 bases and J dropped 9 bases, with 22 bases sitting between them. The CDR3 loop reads CASSLDGSGVYKKLFF. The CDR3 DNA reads TGTGCCAGCAGCCTCGACGGGAGTGGGGTCTACAAAAAACTGTTTTTT.

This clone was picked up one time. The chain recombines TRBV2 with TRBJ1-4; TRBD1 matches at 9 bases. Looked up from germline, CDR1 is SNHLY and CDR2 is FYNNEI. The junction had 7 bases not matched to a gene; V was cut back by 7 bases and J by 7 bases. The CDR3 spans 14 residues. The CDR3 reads CASTRDRAGEKLFF. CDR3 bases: TGTGCCAGCACCCGGGACAGGGCGGGTGAAAAACTGTTTTTT.

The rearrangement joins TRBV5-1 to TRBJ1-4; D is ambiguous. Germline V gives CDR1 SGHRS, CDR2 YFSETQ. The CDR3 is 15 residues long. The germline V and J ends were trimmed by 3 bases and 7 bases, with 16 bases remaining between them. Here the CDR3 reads CASSSEPGGSEKLFF. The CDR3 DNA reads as TGCGCCAGCAGCTCAGAACCCGGTGGGAGTGAAAAACTGTTTTTT.

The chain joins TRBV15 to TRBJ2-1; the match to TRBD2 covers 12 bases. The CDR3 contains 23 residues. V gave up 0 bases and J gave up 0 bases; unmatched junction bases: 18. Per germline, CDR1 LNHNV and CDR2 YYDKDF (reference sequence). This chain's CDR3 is CATSRDDLKWTSGVLSSYNEQFF. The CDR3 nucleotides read TGTGCCACCAGCAGAGACGACTTGAAATGGACTAGCGGGGTTCTGAGCTCCTACAATGAGCAGTTCTTC.

In nucleotides, the CDR3 is TGCGCCAGCAGCTTGGATATCGGGGGGGCCCCAGATACGCAGTATTTT. Its translation is CASSLDIGGAPDTQYF. The rearrangement uses TRBV5-1 and TRBJ2-3; 8 nucleotides align to TRBD2. Germline CDR1 SGHRS, CDR2 YFSETQ. This CDR3 is built from 16 residues. V lost 0 bases, J lost 4 bases, and 7 bases stayed unmatched.

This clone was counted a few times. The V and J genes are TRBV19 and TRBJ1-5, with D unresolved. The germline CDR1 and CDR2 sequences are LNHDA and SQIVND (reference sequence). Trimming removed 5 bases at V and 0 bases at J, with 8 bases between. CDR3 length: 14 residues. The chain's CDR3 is CASSPVRSNQPQHF. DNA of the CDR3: TGTGCCAGTAGTCCAGTACGTAGCAATCAGCCCCAGCATTTT.

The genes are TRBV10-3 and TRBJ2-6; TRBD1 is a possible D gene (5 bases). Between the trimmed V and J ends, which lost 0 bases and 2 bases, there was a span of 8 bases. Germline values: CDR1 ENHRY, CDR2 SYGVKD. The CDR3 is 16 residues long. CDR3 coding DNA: TGTGCCATCAGTGAGTCGTCCAGGGCTGGGGCCAACGTCCTGACTTTC. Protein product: CAISESSRAGANVLTF.

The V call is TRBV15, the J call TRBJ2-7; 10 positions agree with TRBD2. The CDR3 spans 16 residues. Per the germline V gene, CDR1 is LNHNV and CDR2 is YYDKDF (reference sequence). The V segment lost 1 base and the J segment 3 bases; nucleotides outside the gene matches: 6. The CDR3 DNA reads TGTGCCACCAGCAGAGCTGTAGCGGGAGGAGGCTACGAGCAGTACTTC. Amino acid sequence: CATSRAVAGGGYEQYF.

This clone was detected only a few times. The CDR3 DNA reads as TGCAGTGCTTGGGATTCACCCCTCCACTTT. Protein sequence: CSAWDSPLHF. V is TRBV20-1 and J is TRBJ1-6; D call uncertain. V lost 5 bases, J lost 8 bases, and 4 bases lay in between. Germline assignment: CDR1 DFQATT and CDR2 SNEGSKA (reference sequence). The CDR3 length is 10 residues.

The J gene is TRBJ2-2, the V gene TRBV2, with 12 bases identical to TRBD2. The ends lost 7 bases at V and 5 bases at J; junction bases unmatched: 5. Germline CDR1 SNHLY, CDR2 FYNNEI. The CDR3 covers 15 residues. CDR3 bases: TGTGCCAGCAAGGGGACTAGCGGGCTGACCGGGGAGCTGTTTTTT. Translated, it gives CASKGTSGLTGELFF.

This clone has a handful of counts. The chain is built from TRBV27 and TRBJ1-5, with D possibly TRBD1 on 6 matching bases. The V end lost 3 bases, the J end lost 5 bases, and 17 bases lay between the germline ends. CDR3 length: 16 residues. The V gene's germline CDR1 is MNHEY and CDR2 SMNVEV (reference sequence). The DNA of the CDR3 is TGTGCCAGCAGTTTTCGGGGGCGAATGGGGCATCAGCCCCAGCATTTT. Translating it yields CASSFRGRMGHQPQHF.

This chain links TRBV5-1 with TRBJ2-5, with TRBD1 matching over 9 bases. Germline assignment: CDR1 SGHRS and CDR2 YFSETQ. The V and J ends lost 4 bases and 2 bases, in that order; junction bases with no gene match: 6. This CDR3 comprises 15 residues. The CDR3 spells CASSLGQGPQETQYF. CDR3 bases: TGCGCCAGCAGCCTTGGACAGGGGCCGCAAGAGACCCAGTACTTC.

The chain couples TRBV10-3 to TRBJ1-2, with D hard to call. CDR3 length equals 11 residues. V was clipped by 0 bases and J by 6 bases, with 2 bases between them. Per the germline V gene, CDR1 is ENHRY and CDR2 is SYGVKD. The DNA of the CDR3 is TGTGCCATCAGTGAGTCGGATGGCTACACCTTC. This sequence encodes CAISESDGYTF.

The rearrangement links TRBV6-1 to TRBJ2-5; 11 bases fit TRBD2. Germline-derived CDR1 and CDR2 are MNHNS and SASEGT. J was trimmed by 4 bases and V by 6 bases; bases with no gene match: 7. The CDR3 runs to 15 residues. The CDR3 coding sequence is TGTGCCAGCAGGGGACTAGCGGAGAGGGGAGAGACCCAGTACTTC. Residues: CASRGLAERGETQYF.

CDR3: CATRQGNQPQHF. The DNA for the CDR3 is TGTGCCACCAGACAAGGCAATCAGCCCCAGCATTTT. The J gene is TRBJ1-5, the V gene TRBV7-9; D is ambiguous. CDR1 and CDR2 (germline): SEHNR, FQNEAQ (reference sequence). V lost 10 bases, J lost 2 bases, and 9 bases lay in between. The CDR3 extends over 12 amino acids.

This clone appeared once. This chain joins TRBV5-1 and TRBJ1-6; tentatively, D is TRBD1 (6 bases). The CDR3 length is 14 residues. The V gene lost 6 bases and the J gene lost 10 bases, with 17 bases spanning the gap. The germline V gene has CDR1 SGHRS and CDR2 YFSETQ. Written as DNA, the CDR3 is TGCGCCAGCATGGGGAACAGGGTAGGCTCACCCCTCCACTTT. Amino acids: CASMGNRVGSPLHF.

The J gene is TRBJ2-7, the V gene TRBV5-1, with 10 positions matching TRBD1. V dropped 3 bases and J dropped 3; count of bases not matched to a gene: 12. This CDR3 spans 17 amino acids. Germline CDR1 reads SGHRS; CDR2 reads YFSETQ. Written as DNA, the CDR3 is TGCGCCAGCAGCTCTATCGGACAGGGGGAGGCCCTCTACGAGCAGTACTTC. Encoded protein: CASSSIGQGEALYEQYF.